These T cell receptor beta chains were read from a single sample in a study of blood T cell repertoires in COVID-19. The data were produced by immunoSEQ multiplex PCR, yet TCRdb's version contains in-frame clones alone and is incomplete. The sample shows some 300,000 clones, 89% of them seen only once. Material: PBMCs or T cells enriched from blood (not recorded which). The receptors stem from a middle-aged woman who had recovered from COVID-19. Each CDR3 is given with its conserved first and last residue. The D gene is left open where the match is weak. The size field is filled for only some rows; it gives once, few, many or a size class.

cdr3_aa	d_call	j_call	v_call	clone_size
CASSIRIAGNEQFF	TRBD2	TRBJ2-1	TRBV19	.
CASSKDRGTEAFF	TRBD1	TRBJ1-1	TRBV3-1/TRBV3-2	.
CASSRGAGDGYTF	.	TRBJ1-2	TRBV12-3/TRBV12-4	.
CASSQFWLAGVPGELFF	TRBD2	TRBJ2-2	TRBV4-3	.
CAIRTENTGELFF	.	TRBJ2-2	TRBV10-3	.
CASSLGPGTTYEQYF	.	TRBJ2-7	TRBV7-2	.
CSARWATGDGYTF	TRBD1	TRBJ1-2	TRBV29-1	.
CASSQGTWDIWAVETQYF	.	TRBJ2-5	TRBV19	.
CASSLGGGANVLTF	.	TRBJ2-6	TRBV5-1	many
CASSFRTNAELFF	.	TRBJ2-2	TRBV7-2	.
CASSTGYRTPGNRGYGYTF	TRBD1	TRBJ1-2	TRBV18	.
CASSIDLGSGSGYTF	.	TRBJ1-2	TRBV19	.
CASSHSGRNTGELFF	TRBD2	TRBJ2-2	TRBV7-2	once
CASSITGGGNYGYTF	TRBD1	TRBJ1-2	TRBV7-2	.
CASSLAGGMNTEAFF	.	TRBJ1-1	TRBV5-1	.
CASSEFEQGEPQHF	.	TRBJ1-5	TRBV25-1	.
CASSNRQGAGNTIYF	TRBD1	TRBJ1-3	TRBV27	.
CASSNSREWLFEQFF	.	TRBJ2-1	TRBV4-2	.
CSVDGTGGRSPQETQYF	TRBD1	TRBJ2-5	TRBV29-1	.
CASRPWTSGRAPTTDEQYF	TRBD2	TRBJ2-7	TRBV6-2/TRBV6-3	.
CTSSHPDRGIHNEQFF	.	TRBJ2-1	TRBV1	.
CASSLLDVGGEQFF	.	TRBJ2-1	TRBV5-1	.
CASSPLTSGDWEGYTF	.	TRBJ1-2	TRBV18	once
CASRRDSSNYGYTF	TRBD1	TRBJ1-2	TRBV5-1	.
CASSAGLLMNTEAFF	.	TRBJ1-1	TRBV7-8	.
CASSSRTGVGETQYF	TRBD1	TRBJ2-5	TRBV11-2	once
CASSHYRRSGGSSTDTQYF	TRBD2	TRBJ2-3	TRBV3-1/TRBV3-2	.
CASTTMTGGYHEQYF	TRBD1	TRBJ2-7	TRBV28	.
CASSLVVDRPEAFF	.	TRBJ1-1	TRBV5-5	.
CASRAFQTERSSGANVLTF	.	TRBJ2-6	TRBV2	.
CASGGQVIMNTEAFF	TRBD1	TRBJ1-1	TRBV5-5	.
CASSAIPSSYNEQFF	.	TRBJ2-1	TRBV5-5	.
CASSRFPGQRSGELFF	TRBD1	TRBJ2-2	TRBV5-1	.
CASRAGAVSRYEQYF	TRBD2	TRBJ2-7	TRBV2	.
CASTHFSTGELFF	.	TRBJ2-2	TRBV9	once
CASSIAGRRAIYGYTF	.	TRBJ1-2	TRBV19	.
CASSLAGHQRPGTQYF	.	TRBJ2-5	TRBV5-1	once
CASSLAGQEDGYTF	TRBD1	TRBJ1-2	TRBV5-1	.
CASSQANRGDLETQYF	TRBD1	TRBJ2-5	TRBV4-1	.
CSVNPGQGGYEQYF	TRBD1	TRBJ2-7	TRBV29-1	.
CASSDGQGAAYNEQFF	TRBD1	TRBJ2-1	TRBV10-1	.
CASSSPGAGGVQYF	TRBD2	TRBJ2-5	TRBV27	.
CASSPGTGVGGYTF	TRBD1	TRBJ1-2	TRBV7-6	.
CASSLRGLAGVNEQYF	TRBD2	TRBJ2-7	TRBV9	.
CASSPTLAGAMDTQYF	TRBD2	TRBJ2-3	TRBV5-1	.
CASSLRTGKGGELFF	TRBD1	TRBJ2-2	TRBV7-8	.
CASSFSRRRSTDTQYF	.	TRBJ2-3	TRBV2	.
CASSQGVLAAYNEQFF	TRBD2	TRBJ2-1	TRBV4-1	.
CASSPRIGRDEQFF	.	TRBJ2-1	TRBV11-2	.
CASSGRQYEQYF	.	TRBJ2-7	TRBV12-3/TRBV12-4	.
CASSSGVLGGNTIYF	.	TRBJ1-3	TRBV9	.
CASRRNTDTQYF	.	TRBJ2-3	TRBV7-3	.
CASSFGTGESEQYF	.	TRBJ2-7	TRBV19	few